The rows below give T cell receptor beta chains drawn from one sample of a study of identical twins. MiXCR was run by TCRdb on the 5' RACE reads, yielding one entry per CDR3 protein. Among 250,000 to 300,000 distinct CDR3 sequences listed, about 8.3% were seen once. The same specimen was also included in a second study, on yellow fever vaccine responses in identical twins.

Input material: CD8+ T cells sorted from blood. The receptors derive from a woman aged 18-29 years in good health. Both conserved end residues are part of each CDR3. D genes are given only for firm matches. Part of the rows lack a size; the others show once, few, many or a class for expanded clones.

d_call j_call v_call clone_size cdr3_nt cdr3_aa
TRBD2 TRBJ2-1 TRBV4-1 few TGCGCCAGCAGCCAAAAGGGACTAGCGGGAGGCGATGAGCAGTTCTTC CASSQKGLAGGDEQFF
TRBD1 TRBJ2-7 TRBV5-6 - TGTGCCAGCAGCTTCGGGACAGGGCAGTACGAGCAGTACTTC CASSFGTGQYEQYF
- TRBJ2-2 TRBV20-1 - TGCTGTGCTCGGGCTCCGGGACTCCACACCGGGGAGCTGTTTTTT CCARAPGLHTGELFF
TRBD2 TRBJ2-1 TRBV3-1 many TGTGCCAGCAGCCAAGATCTGGCTAGCGGGGGGACGGATCAGTTCTTC CASSQDLASGGTDQFF
- TRBJ2-1 TRBV29-1 many TGCAGCGCACCCATTGATTTAGAGCAGTTCTTC CSAPIDLEQFF
- TRBJ2-1 TRBV11-2 few TGTGCCAGCAGTCCAGAAAACCCAGGGAGGACCGGGGCCGGTACTACGTGGGAGCAGTTCTTC CASSPENPGRTGAGTTWEQFF
- TRBJ2-1 TRBV7-6 - TGTGCCAGCAGCTTAGAACCGGGCCCGGGGTCCTACAATGAGCAGTTCTTC CASSLEPGPGSYNEQFF
- TRBJ2-3 TRBV4-2 - TGTGCCAGCAGCCAAGAAGCGACAGGAAGCACAGATACGCAGTATTTT CASSQEATGSTDTQYF
TRBD2 TRBJ2-7 TRBV20-1 - TGCAGTGCTAGAGCCCTCAGCGGGGACTCCTACGAGCAGTACTTC CSARALSGDSYEQYF
TRBD1 TRBJ2-1 TRBV15 many TGTGCCACCAGCAGTGACCGGGACAGCCCTGACTCCTACAATGAGCAGTTCTTC CATSSDRDSPDSYNEQFF
- TRBJ2-3 TRBV2 - TGTGCCAGCATCCGATCGGGGGACACGCAGTATTTT CASIRSGDTQYF
- TRBJ2-5 TRBV29-1 few TGCAGCGTGGCCCCGACTAACCAAGAGACCCAGTACTTC CSVAPTNQETQYF
- TRBJ2-7 TRBV6-1 few TGTGCCAGCAGTGAAGCGCTTGTCCCGCGCGAGCAGTACTTC CASSEALVPREQYF
TRBD2 TRBJ2-2 TRBV4-2 - TGTGCCAGCAGCCCCGGGTTCCTAGCGGGGGGCATTAACACCGGGGAGCTGTTTTTT CASSPGFLAGGINTGELFF
- TRBJ2-1 TRBV27 few TGTGCCAGCAGTTTACCTTCCCCCTACAATGAGCAGTTCTTC CASSLPSPYNEQFF
- TRBJ1-1 TRBV6-2/TRBV6-3 few TGTGCCAGCAGTATTTCGCATGAAGCTTTCTTT CASSISHEAFF
- TRBJ2-2 TRBV4-1 - TGCGCCAGCAGCCAAGTTCAGGGTCGCACCGGGGAGCTGTTTTTT CASSQVQGRTGELFF
TRBD1 TRBJ1-1 TRBV5-1 many TGCGCCAGCAGCTTGGATGGGGACAGGGTTTCTGAAGCTTTCTTT CASSLDGDRVSEAFF
TRBD1 TRBJ2-2 TRBV4-3 few TGCGCCAGCAGCGCCGGGACAGAAAGTACCGGGGAGCTGTTTTTT CASSAGTESTGELFF
TRBD2 TRBJ2-7 TRBV28 - TGTGCCAGCAGTTTCGGGACTAGCGGGAGTTCGGGATACGAGCAGTACTTC CASSFGTSGSSGYEQYF
TRBD2 TRBJ2-3 TRBV7-9 many TGTGCCAGCAGCTTCCTAGCGGAGGGGCCAGATACGCAGTATTTT CASSFLAEGPDTQYF
TRBD2 TRBJ2-1 TRBV29-1 few TGCAGCGTCGCCTCGGCTAGCGGGCCGACCTACAATGAGCAGTTCTTC CSVASASGPTYNEQFF
- TRBJ2-3 TRBV7-3 few TGTGCCAGCAGCTCCCTGGGGCCCCCAGATACGCAGTATTTT CASSSLGPPDTQYF
- TRBJ2-3 TRBV7-9 - TGTGCCAGCAGCAGGGGGCCTAGCGCAGGCTCAGATACGCAGTATTTT CASSRGPSAGSDTQYF
TRBD1 TRBJ2-5 TRBV20-1 few TGCAGTGCTGGCCGGACAGGGGGAGAGACCCAGTACTTC CSAGRTGGETQYF
TRBD1 TRBJ2-1 TRBV12-5 - TGTGCTAGTGCCGAACAGGGACAGAATGAGCAGTTCTTC CASAEQGQNEQFF
- TRBJ2-2 TRBV15 - TGTGCCACCGGCCGTGGGGGGGCTAACAGATTATCCGGGGAGCTGTTTTTT CATGRGGANRLSGELFF
TRBD2 TRBJ2-7 TRBV6-2/TRBV6-3 few TGTGCCAGCAGTCTTGACCCGGGACTAGCGGGAGCAAGCTCCTACGAGCAGTACTTC CASSLDPGLAGASSYEQYF
TRBD2 TRBJ2-7 TRBV28 - TGTGCCAGCACTAGGACTAGCGGAGCTTCCTACGAGCAGTACTTC CASTRTSGASYEQYF
- TRBJ2-1 TRBV12-3/TRBV12-4 - TGTGCCATCAGCCTCCGGGACCGTGTTGTGGATGGGTACAATGAGCAGTTCTTC CAISLRDRVVDGYNEQFF
TRBD2 TRBJ2-1 TRBV15 - TGTGCCACCAGCAGCGCTATCTCCCGACGACTAGCGGACAATGAGCAGTTCTTC CATSSAISRRLADNEQFF
- TRBJ1-1 TRBV7-9 many TGTGCCAGCAGCCCCAGGGGCGTTGACACTGAAGCTTTCTTT CASSPRGVDTEAFF
- TRBJ2-7 TRBV7-9 many TGTGCCACCCGGAGACAGGCGACCTACGAGCAGTACTTC CATRRQATYEQYF
- TRBJ2-1 TRBV28 many TGTGCCAGCAGCCCGACCGGACCCTACTACAATGAGCAGTTCTTC CASSPTGPYYNEQFF
- TRBJ2-2 TRBV4-3 few TGCGCCAGCAGCCAAGACGCGCTAACGTACGGGGGTACCGGGGAGCTGTTTTTT CASSQDALTYGGTGELFF
TRBD2 TRBJ2-1 TRBV5-1 few TGCGCCAGCAGCCTATCTAGCGGGAGTCTCAATGAGCAGTTCTTC CASSLSSGSLNEQFF
TRBD2 TRBJ2-1 TRBV12-3/TRBV12-4 many TGTGCCAGCAGTCATACTAGCGGGGGGAATGAGCAGTTCTTC CASSHTSGGNEQFF
- TRBJ1-1 TRBV7-9 - TGTGCCAGCAGTGGGGGGACCGTGAACACTGAAGCTTTCTTT CASSGGTVNTEAFF
- TRBJ2-7 TRBV20-1 - TGCAGTGCTAGGAAGCTAGGGGTCTACGAGCAGTACTTC CSARKLGVYEQYF
TRBD2 TRBJ2-5 TRBV7-6 few TGTGCCAGCAGCTCCCGGTTGATAGCGGGAGGCCTGTACCAAGAGACCCAGTACTTC CASSSRLIAGGLYQETQYF
- TRBJ2-7 TRBV7-9 many TGTGCCAGCAGCCCTGGTGAGCCCTACGAGCAGTACTTC CASSPGEPYEQYF
- TRBJ2-2 TRBV20-1 few TGCAGTGCTTGGAGTGTGAACACCGGGGAGCTGTTTTTT CSAWSVNTGELFF
- TRBJ2-2 TRBV6-2/TRBV6-3 - TGTGCCAGCTTTACAGGGTCGGTCACCGGGGAGCTGTTTTTT CASFTGSVTGELFF
- TRBJ1-5 TRBV15 many TGTGCCACCAGCAGAACTAGGACGACGCCCCAGCATTTT CATSRTRTTPQHF
- TRBJ2-5 TRBV20-1 few TGCAGTGCTAGAGAGGGTGGGATGGAGACCCAGTACTTC CSAREGGMETQYF
TRBD1 TRBJ2-7 TRBV20-1 - TGCAGTGCTCGAGACAGGGGGGGCAACGAGCAGTACTTC CSARDRGGNEQYF
- TRBJ2-6 TRBV7-7 - TGTGCTAGCAGCCTAGGACCCAAGGGGGACCTCTCTGGGGCCAACGTCCTGACTTTC CASSLGPKGDLSGANVLTF
TRBD1 TRBJ2-5 TRBV12-3/TRBV12-4 many TGTGCCAGCAGTCACCCCGACAGGGCCCAAGAGACCCAGTACTTC CASSHPDRAQETQYF
TRBD1 TRBJ2-7 TRBV5-1 many TGCGCCAGCAGCCGGGACAGGGGCCCCTACGAGCAGTACTTC CASSRDRGPYEQYF